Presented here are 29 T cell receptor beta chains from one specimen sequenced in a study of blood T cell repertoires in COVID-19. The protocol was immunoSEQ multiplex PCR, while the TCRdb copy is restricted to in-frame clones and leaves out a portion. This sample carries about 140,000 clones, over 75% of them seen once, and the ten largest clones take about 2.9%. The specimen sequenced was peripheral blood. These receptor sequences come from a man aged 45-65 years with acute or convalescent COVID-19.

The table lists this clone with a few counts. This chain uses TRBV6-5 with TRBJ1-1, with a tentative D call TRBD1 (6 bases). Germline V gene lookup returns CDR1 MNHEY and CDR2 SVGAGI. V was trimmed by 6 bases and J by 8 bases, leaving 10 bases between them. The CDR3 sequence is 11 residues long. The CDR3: CASRAGTEAFF. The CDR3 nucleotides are TGTGCCAGCAGGGCCGGGACAGAAGCTTTCTTT.

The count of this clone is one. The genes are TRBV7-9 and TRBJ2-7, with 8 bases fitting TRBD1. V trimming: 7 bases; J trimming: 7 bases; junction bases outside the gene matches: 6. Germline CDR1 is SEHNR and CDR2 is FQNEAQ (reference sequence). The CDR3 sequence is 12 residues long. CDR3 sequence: CASIQGAGEQYF. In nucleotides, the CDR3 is TGTGCCAGCATCCAGGGGGCAGGAGAGCAGTACTTC.

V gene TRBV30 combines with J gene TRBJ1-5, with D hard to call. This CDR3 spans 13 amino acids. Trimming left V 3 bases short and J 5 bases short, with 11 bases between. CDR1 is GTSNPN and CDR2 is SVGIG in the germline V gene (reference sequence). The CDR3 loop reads CAWSGWGDQPQHF. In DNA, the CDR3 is TGTGCCTGGAGCGGCTGGGGAGATCAGCCCCAGCATTTT.

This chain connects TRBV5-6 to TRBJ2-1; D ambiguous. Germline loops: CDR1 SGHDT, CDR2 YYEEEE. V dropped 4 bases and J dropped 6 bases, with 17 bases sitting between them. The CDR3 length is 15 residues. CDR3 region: CASSPRQVVPNEQFF. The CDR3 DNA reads TGTGCCAGCAGCCCTCGGCAGGTAGTACCCAATGAGCAGTTCTTC.

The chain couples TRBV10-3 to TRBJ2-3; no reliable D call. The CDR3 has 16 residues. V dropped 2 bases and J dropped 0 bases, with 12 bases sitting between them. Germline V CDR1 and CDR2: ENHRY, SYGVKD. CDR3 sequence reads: CAISENGFSSTDTQYF. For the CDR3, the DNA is TGTGCCATCAGTGAGAATGGCTTCTCTAGCACAGATACGCAGTATTTT.

The CDR3 DNA follows: TGTGCCAGCAGTTACTCGGACCAGGGCATGAACACTGAAGCTTTCTTT. Its protein is CASSYSDQGMNTEAFF. This chain links TRBV6-5 with TRBJ1-1, with a possible D match to TRBD1 (5 bases). The CDR3 is made up of 16 amino acids. V lost 0 bases, J lost 0 bases, and 11 bases lay in between. Per the germline V gene, CDR1 is MNHEY and CDR2 is SVGAGI.

The chain's CDR3 is CATAGGIDSPLHF. The CDR3 nucleotides are TGCGCCACCGCCGGAGGGATCGATTCACCCCTCCACTTT. The chain is built from TRBV5-1 and TRBJ1-6; D ambiguous. The V gene lost 9 bases and the J gene lost 8 bases, with 15 bases spanning the gap. The CDR3 length is 13 residues. CDR1 and CDR2 (germline): SGHRS, YFSETQ.

The CDR3, as DNA: TGTGCCTGGACCCAAAGGACAGGCGATCCTGCTATTCGGTATTTT. Residues: CAWTQRTGDPAIRYF. This sequence joins TRBV30 and TRBJ2-3; TRBD1 agrees at 7 bases. The J segment lost 14 bases and the V segment lost 4 bases, leaving 21 bases of the junction unmatched. Germline values: CDR1 GTSNPN, CDR2 SVGIG (reference sequence). The CDR3 is 15 amino acids.

Written as DNA, the CDR3 is TGTGCCAGCAGCCAAGAAAGGAACAGGGGGTTTGGAAACACCATATATTTT. This translates into CASSQERNRGFGNTIYF. The chain uses TRBV3-1 (or the pseudogene TRBV3-2) and TRBJ1-3; TRBD1 matches at 8 bases. Germline V lookup: CDR1 LGHDT, CDR2 YNNKEL (reference sequence). The CDR3 is made up of 17 amino acids. V shed 0 bases, J shed 3 bases, and the junction held 7 bases outside the gene matches.

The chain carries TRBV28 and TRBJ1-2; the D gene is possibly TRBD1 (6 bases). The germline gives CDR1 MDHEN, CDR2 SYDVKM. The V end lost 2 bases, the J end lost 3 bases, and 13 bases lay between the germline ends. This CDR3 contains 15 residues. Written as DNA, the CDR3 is TGTGCCAGCAGTTTACGGTTTTCAGGGGACTATGGCTACACCTTC. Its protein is CASSLRFSGDYGYTF.

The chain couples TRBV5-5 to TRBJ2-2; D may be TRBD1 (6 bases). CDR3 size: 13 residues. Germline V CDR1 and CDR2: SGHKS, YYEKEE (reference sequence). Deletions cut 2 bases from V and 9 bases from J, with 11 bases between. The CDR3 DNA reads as TGTGCCAGCAGCTTAGAACAGGGCCGGGAGCTGTTTTTT. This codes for CASSLEQGRELFF.

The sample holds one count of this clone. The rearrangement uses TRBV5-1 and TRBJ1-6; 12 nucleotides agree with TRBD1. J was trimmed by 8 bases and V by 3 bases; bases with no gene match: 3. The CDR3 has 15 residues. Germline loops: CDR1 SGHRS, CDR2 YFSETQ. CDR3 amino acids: CASSSGTGGDSPLHF. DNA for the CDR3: TGCGCCAGCAGCTCCGGGACAGGGGGCGATTCACCCCTCCACTTT.

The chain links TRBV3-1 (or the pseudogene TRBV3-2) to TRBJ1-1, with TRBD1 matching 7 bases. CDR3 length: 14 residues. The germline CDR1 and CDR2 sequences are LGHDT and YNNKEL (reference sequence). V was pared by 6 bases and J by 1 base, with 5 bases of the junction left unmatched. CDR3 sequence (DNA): TGTGCCAGCAGACGACAGGGAACGAACACTGAAGCTTTCTTT. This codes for CASRRQGTNTEAFF.

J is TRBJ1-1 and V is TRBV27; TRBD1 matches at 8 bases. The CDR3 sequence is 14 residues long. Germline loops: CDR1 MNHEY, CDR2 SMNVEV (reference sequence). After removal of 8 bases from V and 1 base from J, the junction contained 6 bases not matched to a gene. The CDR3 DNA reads TGTGCCAGCGTTCGAGACAGGGGGAACACTGAAGCTTTCTTT. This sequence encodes CASVRDRGNTEAFF.

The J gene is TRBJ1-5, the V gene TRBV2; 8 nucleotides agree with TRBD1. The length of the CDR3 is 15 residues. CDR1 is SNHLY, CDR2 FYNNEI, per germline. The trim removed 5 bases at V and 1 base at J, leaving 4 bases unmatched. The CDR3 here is CASSPGGASNQPQHF. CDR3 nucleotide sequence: TGTGCCAGCAGTCCAGGGGGCGCGAGCAATCAGCCCCAGCATTTT.

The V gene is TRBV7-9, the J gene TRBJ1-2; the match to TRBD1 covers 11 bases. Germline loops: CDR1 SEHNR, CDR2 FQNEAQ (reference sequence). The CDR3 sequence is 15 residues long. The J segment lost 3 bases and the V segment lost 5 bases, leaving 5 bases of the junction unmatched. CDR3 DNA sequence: TGTGCCAGCAGCCCTGGACAGGGGGCGGACTATGGCTACACCTTC. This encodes CASSPGQGADYGYTF.

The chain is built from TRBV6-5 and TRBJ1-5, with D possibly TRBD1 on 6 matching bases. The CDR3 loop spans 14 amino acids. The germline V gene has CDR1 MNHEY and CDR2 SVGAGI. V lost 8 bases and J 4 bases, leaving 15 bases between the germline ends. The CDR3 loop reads CASQMTGVNQPQHF. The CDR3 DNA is TGTGCCAGCCAAATGACAGGCGTTAATCAGCCCCAGCATTTT.

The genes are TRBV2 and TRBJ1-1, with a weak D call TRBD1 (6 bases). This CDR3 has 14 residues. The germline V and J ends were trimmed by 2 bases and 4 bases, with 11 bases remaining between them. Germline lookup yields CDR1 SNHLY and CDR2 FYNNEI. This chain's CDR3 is CASSETGIGTEAFF. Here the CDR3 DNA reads TGTGCCAGCAGTGAAACAGGGATAGGCACTGAAGCTTTCTTT. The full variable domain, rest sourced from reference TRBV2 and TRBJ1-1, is EPEVTQTPSHQVTQMGQEVILRCVPISNHLYFYWYRQILGQKVEFLVSFYNNEISEKSEIFDDQFSVERPDGSNFTLKIRSTKLEDSAMYFCASSETGIGTEAFFGQGTRLTVV.

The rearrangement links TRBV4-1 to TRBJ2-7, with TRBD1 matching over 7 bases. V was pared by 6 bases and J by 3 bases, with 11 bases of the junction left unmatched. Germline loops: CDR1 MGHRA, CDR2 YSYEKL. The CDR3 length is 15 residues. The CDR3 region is CASRSRTGPFYEQYF. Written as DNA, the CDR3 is TGCGCCAGCAGGAGTAGGACAGGTCCTTTCTACGAGCAGTACTTC.

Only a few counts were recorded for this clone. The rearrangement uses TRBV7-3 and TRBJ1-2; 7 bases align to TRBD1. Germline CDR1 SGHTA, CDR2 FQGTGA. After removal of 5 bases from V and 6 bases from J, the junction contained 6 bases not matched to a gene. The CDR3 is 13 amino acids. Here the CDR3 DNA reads TGTGCCAGCAGCCGACAGGGAGGAGATGGCTACACCTTC. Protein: CASSRQGGDGYTF.

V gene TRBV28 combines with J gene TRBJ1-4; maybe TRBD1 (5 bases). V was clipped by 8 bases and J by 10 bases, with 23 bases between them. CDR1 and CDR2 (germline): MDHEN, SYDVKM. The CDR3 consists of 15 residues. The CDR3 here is CASLQAYQGTGKLFF. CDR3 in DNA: TGTGCCAGCCTACAGGCCTATCAAGGGACTGGAAAACTGTTTTTT.

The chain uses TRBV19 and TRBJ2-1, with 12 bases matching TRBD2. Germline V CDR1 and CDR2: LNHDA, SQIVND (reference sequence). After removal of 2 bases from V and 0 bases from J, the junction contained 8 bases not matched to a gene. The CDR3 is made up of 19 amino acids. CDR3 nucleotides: TGTGCCAGTAGTATACAGACTAGCGGGGGAGTAAGCTCCTACAATGAGCAGTTCTTC. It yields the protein CASSIQTSGGVSSYNEQFF.

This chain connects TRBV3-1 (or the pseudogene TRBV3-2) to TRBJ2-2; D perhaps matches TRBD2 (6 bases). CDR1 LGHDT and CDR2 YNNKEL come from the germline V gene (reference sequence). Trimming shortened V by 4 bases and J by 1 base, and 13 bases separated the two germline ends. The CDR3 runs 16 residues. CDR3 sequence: CASSPRSGGNTGELFF. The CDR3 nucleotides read TGTGCCAGCAGCCCCCGATCCGGGGGGAACACCGGGGAGCTGTTTTTT.

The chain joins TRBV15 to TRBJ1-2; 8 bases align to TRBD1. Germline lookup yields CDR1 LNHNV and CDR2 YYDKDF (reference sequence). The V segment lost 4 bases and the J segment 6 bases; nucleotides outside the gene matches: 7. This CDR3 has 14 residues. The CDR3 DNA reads TGTGCCACCAGCACCGACAGGGGCAGCAATGGCTACACCTTC. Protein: CATSTDRGSNGYTF.

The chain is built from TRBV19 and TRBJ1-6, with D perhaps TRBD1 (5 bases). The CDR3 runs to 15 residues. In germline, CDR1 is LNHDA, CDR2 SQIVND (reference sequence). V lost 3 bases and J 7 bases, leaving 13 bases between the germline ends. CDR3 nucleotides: TGTGCCAGTAGTATCGGCAGGGTGAGGAATTCACCCCTCCACTTT. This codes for CASSIGRVRNSPLHF.

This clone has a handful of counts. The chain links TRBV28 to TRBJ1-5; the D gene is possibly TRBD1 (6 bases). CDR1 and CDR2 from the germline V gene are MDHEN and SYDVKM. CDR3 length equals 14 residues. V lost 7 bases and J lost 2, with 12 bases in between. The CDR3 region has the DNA TGTGCCAGCATCTTGGGGGGGCGCAATCAGCCCCAGCATTTT. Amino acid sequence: CASILGGRNQPQHF.

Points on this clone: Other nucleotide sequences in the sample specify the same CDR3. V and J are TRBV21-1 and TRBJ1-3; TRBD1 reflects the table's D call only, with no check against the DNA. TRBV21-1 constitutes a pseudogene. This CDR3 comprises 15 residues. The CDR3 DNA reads TGTGCCAGCAGCTCCCGGGACAATCGTGGAAACACCATATATTTT. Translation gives CASSSRDNRGNTIYF.

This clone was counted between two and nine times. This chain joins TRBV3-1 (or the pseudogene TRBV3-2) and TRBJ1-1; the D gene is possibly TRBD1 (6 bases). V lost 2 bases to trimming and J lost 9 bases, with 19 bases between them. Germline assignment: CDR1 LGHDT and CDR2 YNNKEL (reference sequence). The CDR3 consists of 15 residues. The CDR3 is CASSQRTGSSTQAFF. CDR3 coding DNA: TGTGCCAGCAGCCAACGCACAGGGTCAAGCACCCAAGCTTTCTTT.

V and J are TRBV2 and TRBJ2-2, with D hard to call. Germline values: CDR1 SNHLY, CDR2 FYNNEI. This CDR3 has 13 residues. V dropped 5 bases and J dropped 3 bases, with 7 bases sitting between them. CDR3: CASSFLYTGELFF. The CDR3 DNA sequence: TGTGCCAGCAGTTTCCTATACACCGGGGAGCTGTTTTTT. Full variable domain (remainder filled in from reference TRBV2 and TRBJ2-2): EPEVTQTPSHQVTQMGQEVILRCVPISNHLYFYWYRQILGQKVEFLVSFYNNEISEKSEIFDDQFSVERPDGSNFTLKIRSTKLEDSAMYFCASSFLYTGELFFGEGSRLTVL.